A single sample is the source of the 2 T cell receptor beta chains below, sequenced in a study of CD8+CD57+ T cells in acquired aplastic anemia. CD8+CD57+ cell expansion had been shown by flow cytometry in patients chosen for sequencing. TCR beta VDJ and CDR3 profiles were obtained from a genomic DNA template. TCRdb independently ran MiXCR on the reads; one entry per CDR3 protein. Found here are 120,000 or so distinct CDR3 sequences, 45% to 60% of them singletons; the top ten hold about 29%. The specimen was sorted CD4+, CD8+, or CD8+CD57+ T cells (not recorded which) from PBMCs. The receptors originated from a human donor with aplastic anemia.

Ten or more counts support this clonotype. The rearrangement joins TRBV4-1 to TRBJ2-7; 9 bases are shared with TRBD2. CDR1 and CDR2 (germline): MGHRA, YSYEKL. CDR3 size: 18 residues. The junction had 12 bases not matched to a gene; V was cut back by 0 bases and J by 3 bases. CDR3 sequence reads: CASSQDQRGSGGYYEQYF. CDR3 DNA: TGCGCCAGCAGCCAAGATCAAAGGGGGAGCGGGGGGTACTACGAGCAGTACTTC.

This clonotype was observed a handful of times. The rearrangement uses TRBV25-1 and TRBJ2-7; D may be TRBD1 or TRBD2 (5 bases each). The CDR3 contains 14 residues. Looked up from germline, CDR1 is MGHDK and CDR2 is SYGVNS. Trimming cost V 4 bases and J 0 bases, with 10 bases left between them. CDR3 sequence: CASSVGTASYEQYF. The CDR3 coding sequence is TGTGCCAGCAGTGTAGGGACGGCCTCCTACGAGCAGTACTTC.